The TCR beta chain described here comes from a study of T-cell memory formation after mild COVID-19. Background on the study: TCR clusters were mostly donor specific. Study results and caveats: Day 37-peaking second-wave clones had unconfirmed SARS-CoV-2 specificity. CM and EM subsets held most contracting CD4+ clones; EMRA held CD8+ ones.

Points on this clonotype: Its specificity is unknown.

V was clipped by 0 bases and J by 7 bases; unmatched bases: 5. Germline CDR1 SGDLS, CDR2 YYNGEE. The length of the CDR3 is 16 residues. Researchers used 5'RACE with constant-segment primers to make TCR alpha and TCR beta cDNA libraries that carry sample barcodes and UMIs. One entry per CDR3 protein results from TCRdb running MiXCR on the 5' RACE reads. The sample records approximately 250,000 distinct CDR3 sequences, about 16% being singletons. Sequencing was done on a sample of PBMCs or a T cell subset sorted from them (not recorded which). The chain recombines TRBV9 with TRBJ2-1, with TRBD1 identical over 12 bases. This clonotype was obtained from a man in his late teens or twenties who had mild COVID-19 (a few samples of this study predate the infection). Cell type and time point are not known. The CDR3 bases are TGTGCCAGCAGCGTAGGAGGGACAGGGGGCTTGAATGAGCAGTTCTTC. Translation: CASSVGGTGGLNEQFF.